This TCR beta chain was identified in a study of T cells in Graves' hyperthyroidism and ophthalmopathy. Study results and caveats: Stable hyperthyroidism was told apart from ophthalmopathy by a model built on 13 V-J features.

V dropped 1 base and J dropped 0 bases, with 10 bases sitting between them. Germline V CDR1 and CDR2: GTSNPN, SVGIG (reference sequence). The CDR3 is made up of 14 amino acids. In this sample, this clonotype turned up many times. Its antigen is still unknown. The TCR beta CDR3 regions underwent amplification using RNA transcripts as the source. The TCR CDR3 first-round RT-PCR relied on the HTBI primer set. TCRdb reprocessed the multiplex PCR reads with MiXCR, giving one entry per CDR3 protein. The sample consists of a few hundred thousand distinct CDR3 sequences, 15% to 20% of them appearing once. The rearrangement links TRBV30 to TRBJ2-7; D is unclear. The sample comprised blood. The clonotype was recovered from a woman between 40 and 50 years old with Graves' ophthalmopathy. CDR3 sequence (DNA): TGTGCCTGGAGTGAAGCAGGCATCTCCTACGAGCAGTACTTC. As protein: CAWSEAGISYEQYF.